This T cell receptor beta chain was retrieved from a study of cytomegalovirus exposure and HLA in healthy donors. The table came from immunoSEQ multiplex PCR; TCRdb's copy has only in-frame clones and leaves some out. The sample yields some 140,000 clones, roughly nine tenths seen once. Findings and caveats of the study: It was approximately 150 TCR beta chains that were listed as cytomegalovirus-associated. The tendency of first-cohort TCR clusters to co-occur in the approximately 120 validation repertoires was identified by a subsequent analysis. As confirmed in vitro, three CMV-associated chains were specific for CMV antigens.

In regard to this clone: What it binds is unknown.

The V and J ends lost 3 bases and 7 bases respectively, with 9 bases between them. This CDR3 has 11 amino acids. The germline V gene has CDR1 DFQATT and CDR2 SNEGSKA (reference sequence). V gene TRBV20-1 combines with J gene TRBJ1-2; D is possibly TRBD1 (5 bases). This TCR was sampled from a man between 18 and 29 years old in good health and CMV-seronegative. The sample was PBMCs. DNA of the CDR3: TGCAGTGCTAGGAGGGGAGGTGGCTACACCTTC. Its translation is CSARRGGGYTF.